This TCR beta chain was observed in a study of cytomegalovirus exposure and HLA in healthy donors. Trimming cost V 4 bases and J 5 bases, with 12 bases left between them. The germline gives CDR1 SGHNT, CDR2 YYREEE (reference sequence). The CDR3 spans 13 residues. Use of 60 Vbeta and 13 Jbeta primers characterized the PCR. Clones were read by immunoSEQ multiplex PCR, and TCRdb kept only the in-frame ones, dropping some. The sample totals about 160,000 clones. The receptor comes from a man aged 25 to 40 in good health and CMV-seronegative. The sequenced material came from PBMCs. The V gene is TRBV5-4, the J gene TRBJ1-2; D remains ambiguous. The CDR3 loop is CASSEGLQYGYTF. The CDR3 DNA is TGTGCCAGCAGCGAGGGCTTACAGTATGGCTACACCTTC.